The 13 T cell receptor beta chains reported below all come from one sample, sequenced in a study of beta chain features in type 1 diabetes. Whole-study findings and limits: A moderate, significant TCRB CDR3 shortening appeared in type 1 diabetes across four CD4+ subsets.

Their antigens remain unidentified. Isolated RNA was reverse transcribed in full, so expressed TCRB transcripts were sequenced. Repertoires were generated with immunoSEQ multiplex PCR, while TCRdb's copy carries only in-frame clones and drops some. Here the sample spans about 660,000 clones, over 13% being singletons. Sequences were obtained from naive CD4+ T cells from blood. The receptors come from a man aged 18-30 years with type 1 diabetes.

V usage is TRBV7-8 and J usage is TRBJ2-5, with a possible D match to TRBD2 (5 bases). CDR1 is SGHVS and CDR2 is FQNEAQ in the germline V gene. Trimming removed 2 bases at V and 2 bases at J, with 30 bases between. The CDR3 totals 21 residues. The CDR3 sequence is CASSLTYHFQDQRLFQETQYF. CDR3 sequence (DNA): TGTGCCAGCAGCTTAACTTACCACTTTCAGGACCAGCGGCTTTTTCAAGAGACCCAGTACTTC.

V gene TRBV30 combines with J gene TRBJ2-2; no clear D. The germline V and J ends were trimmed by 0 bases and 0 bases, with 5 bases remaining between them. This CDR3 has 14 amino acids. The V gene's germline CDR1 is GTSNPN and CDR2 SVGIG (reference sequence). The CDR3 sequence: CAWSVPPNTGELFF. Written as DNA, the CDR3 is TGTGCCTGGAGTGTACCCCCGAACACCGGGGAGCTGTTTTTT.

This clone was seen a few times. The V and J genes are TRBV11-3 and TRBJ2-3, with TRBD1 matching 8 bases. Germline CDR1 SGHNT, CDR2 YENEEA. With V trimmed by 5 bases and J by 3 bases, 4 bases remained unmatched. This CDR3 has 14 residues. CDR3 residues: CASSVQGGTDTQYF. CDR3 in DNA: TGTGCCAGCAGCGTACAGGGGGGAACAGATACGCAGTATTTT.

This clone came up a few times. The V and J genes are TRBV9 and TRBJ2-1, with 9 bases lining up with TRBD2. The CDR3 contains 15 residues. The V gene end was trimmed by 4 bases and the J gene end by 2 bases; junction bases not matched to a gene: 4. Germline CDR1 reads SGDLS; CDR2 reads YYNGEE. DNA of the CDR3: TGTGCCAGCAGCTTTAGCGGGGGAACCTACAATGAGCAGTTCTTC. Translation: CASSFSGGTYNEQFF.

In its sample, this clone was seen a few times. The rearrangement links TRBV11-3 to TRBJ2-5; 8 nucleotides line up with TRBD2. J was trimmed by 1 base and V by 3 bases; bases with no gene match: 10. This CDR3 comprises 17 residues. Germline V gene data show CDR1 as SGHNT and CDR2 as YENEEA. The CDR3 coding sequence is TGTGCCAGCAGCTTGACCAGCGGGAGAGGTCTCCAAGAGACCCAGTACTTC. It codes for CASSLTSGRGLQETQYF.

This clone came up a few times. This sequence joins TRBV10-3 and TRBJ2-1, with a tentative D call TRBD2 (5 bases). Germline CDR1 is ENHRY and CDR2 is SYGVKD. Trimming removed 0 bases at V and 14 bases at J, with 8 bases between. The CDR3 runs 11 residues. The CDR3 coding sequence is TGTGCCATCAGTGAGTCTCAGGAGGAGTTCTTC. The encoded protein is CAISESQEEFF.

The V gene is TRBV9, the J gene TRBJ1-2; tentative D call: TRBD1 (6 bases). The CDR3 runs 14 residues. The V end was cut by 4 bases, the J end by 4 bases, with 14 bases between. Per germline, CDR1 SGDLS and CDR2 YYNGEE. CDR3 protein: CASSPRGEAYGYTF. CDR3 sequence (DNA): TGTGCCAGCAGCCCCAGGGGAGAGGCCTATGGCTACACCTTC.

This clone was seen more than once but under ten times. The chain uses TRBV5-4 and TRBJ2-5; D uncertain. There are 14 residues in the CDR3. Germline V gene data show CDR1 as SGHNT and CDR2 as YYREEE (reference sequence). The V gene lost 4 bases and the J gene lost 5 bases, with 15 bases spanning the gap. This chain's CDR3 is CASSLGLEEETQYF. In DNA, the CDR3 is TGTGCCAGCAGCCTCGGGCTTGAGGAGGAGACCCAGTACTTC.

This clone was counted a few times. The J gene is TRBJ2-3, the V gene TRBV5-4; 8 nucleotides match TRBD2. V shed 4 bases and J 4 bases; nucleotides not matched to a gene: 17. The CDR3 sequence is 18 residues long. The germline V gene has CDR1 SGHNT and CDR2 YYREEE (reference sequence). For the CDR3, the DNA is TGTGCCAGCAGCCTCCGAGGGAGCGGGAGAAATCTTGCAGATACGCAGTATTTT. It is translated as CASSLRGSGRNLADTQYF.

This clone was seen a few times. V usage is TRBV7-9 and J usage is TRBJ2-2; D unclear. V shed 5 bases and J shed 9 bases, with 10 bases lying between them. The CDR3 loop spans 12 amino acids. Germline CDR1 SEHNR, CDR2 FQNEAQ (reference sequence). CDR3 bases: TGTGCCAGCAGCCCGCTAGGCCGGGAGCTGTTTTTT. As protein: CASSPLGRELFF.

This chain joins TRBV25-1 and TRBJ1-1; D is uncertain. Germline V gene data show CDR1 as MGHDK and CDR2 as SYGVNS. V lost 6 bases and J lost 9, with 20 bases in between. There are 14 residues in the CDR3. The CDR3 region is CASSVGVFGEKAFF. In DNA, the CDR3 is TGTGCCAGCAGCGTCGGGGTCTTCGGTGAGAAAGCTTTCTTT. The entire variable domain, with the rest obtained from reference TRBV25-1 and TRBJ1-1, is as follows: EADIYQTPRYLVIGTGKKITLECSQTMGHDKMYWYQQDPGMELHLIHYSYGVNSTEKGDLSSESTVSRIRTEHFPLTLESARPSHTSQYLCASSVGVFGEKAFFGQGTRLTVV.

The V gene is TRBV7-2, the J gene TRBJ2-5; TRBD2 matches at 7 bases. Per germline, CDR1 SGHTA and CDR2 FQGNSA. The J segment lost 5 bases and the V segment lost 5 bases, leaving 8 bases of the junction unmatched. The CDR3 consists of 14 residues. CDR3 loop: CASSLLQGGETQYF. The DNA for the CDR3 is TGTGCCAGCAGCCTCCTTCAGGGAGGGGAGACCCAGTACTTC.

This clone was counted only a few times. The V call is TRBV18, the J call TRBJ2-7; D is uncertain. Germline-derived CDR1 and CDR2 are KGHSH and LQKENI. There are 11 residues in the CDR3. Deletions cut 6 bases from V and 4 bases from J, with 7 bases between. CDR3 DNA: TGTGCCAGCTCCCGTCGTTACGAGCAGTACTTC. Translated: CASSRRYEQYF. The full variable domain, in which reference TRBV18 and TRBJ2-7 provide the parts outside the CDR3, is NAGVMQNPRHLVRRRGQEARLRCSPMKGHSHVYWYRQLPEEGLKFMVYLQKENIIDESGMPKERFSAEFPKEGPSILRIQQVVRGDSAAYFCASSRRYEQYFGPGTRLTVT.